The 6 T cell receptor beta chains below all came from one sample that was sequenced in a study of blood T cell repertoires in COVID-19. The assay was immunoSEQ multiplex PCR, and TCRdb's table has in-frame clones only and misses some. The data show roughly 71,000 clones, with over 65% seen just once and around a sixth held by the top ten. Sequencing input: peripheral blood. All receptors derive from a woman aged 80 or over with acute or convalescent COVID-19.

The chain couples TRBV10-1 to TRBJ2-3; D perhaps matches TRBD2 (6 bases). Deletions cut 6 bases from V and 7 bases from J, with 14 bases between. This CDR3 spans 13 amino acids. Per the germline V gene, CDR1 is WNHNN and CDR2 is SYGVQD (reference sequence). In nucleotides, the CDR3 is TGCGCCAGCAGCCTGGGACTGGCAAATACGCAGTATTTT. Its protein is CASSLGLANTQYF.

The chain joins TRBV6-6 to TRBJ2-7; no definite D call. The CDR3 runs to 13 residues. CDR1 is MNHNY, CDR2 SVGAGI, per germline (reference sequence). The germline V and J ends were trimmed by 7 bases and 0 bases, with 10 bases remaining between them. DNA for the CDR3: TGTGCCAGCATTGAGGCAAGCTCCTACGAGCAGTACTTC. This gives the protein CASIEASSYEQYF.

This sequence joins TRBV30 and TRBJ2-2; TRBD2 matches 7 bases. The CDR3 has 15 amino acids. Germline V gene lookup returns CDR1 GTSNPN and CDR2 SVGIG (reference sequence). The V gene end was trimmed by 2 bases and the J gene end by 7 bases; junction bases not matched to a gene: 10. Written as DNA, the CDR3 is TGTGCCTGGAGTTCAATCGCGGGAGTCGGCGGGGAGCTGTTTTTT. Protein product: CAWSSIAGVGGELFF.

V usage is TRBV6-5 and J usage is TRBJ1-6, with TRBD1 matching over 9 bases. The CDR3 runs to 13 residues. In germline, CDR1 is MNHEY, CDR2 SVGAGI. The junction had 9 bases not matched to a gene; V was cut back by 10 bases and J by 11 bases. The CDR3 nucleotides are TGTGCCACTGGACAGGGGCCTCCACCACCCCTCCACTTT. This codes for CATGQGPPPPLHF.

The CDR3 is CASSLEGRDTQYF. CDR3 bases: TGTGCCAGCAGTTTGGAGGGTCGAGATACGCAGTATTTT. This chain links TRBV6-5 with TRBJ2-3; TRBD2 is a possible D gene (6 bases). The germline V gene encodes CDR1 MNHEY and CDR2 SVGAGI. Trimming removed 4 bases at V and 5 bases at J, with 10 bases between. The CDR3 is 13 residues long.

This chain's CDR3 is CARSCQRAGQGIANYGYTF. CDR3 bases: TGTGCCAGAAGCTGCCAACGCGCGGGACAGGGGATAGCTAACTATGGCTACACCTTC. The V and J genes are TRBV5-3 and TRBJ1-2; 10 nucleotides agree with TRBD1. TRBV5-3 is annotated as an ORF whose role is uncertain. The CDR3 length is 19 residues. Trimming at V came to 3 bases and at J to 0 bases, leaving 14 bases not matched to a gene.